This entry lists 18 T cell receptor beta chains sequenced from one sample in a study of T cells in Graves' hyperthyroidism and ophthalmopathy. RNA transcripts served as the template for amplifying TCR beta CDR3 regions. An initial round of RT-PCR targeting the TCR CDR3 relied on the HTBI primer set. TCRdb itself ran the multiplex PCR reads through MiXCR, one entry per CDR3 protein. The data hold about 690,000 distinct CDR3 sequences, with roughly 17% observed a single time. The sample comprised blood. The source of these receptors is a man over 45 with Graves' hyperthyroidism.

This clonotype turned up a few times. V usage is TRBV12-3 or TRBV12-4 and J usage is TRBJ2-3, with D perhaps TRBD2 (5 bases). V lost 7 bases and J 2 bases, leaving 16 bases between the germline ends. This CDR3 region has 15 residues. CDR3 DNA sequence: TGTGCCAGCACTAAAACTGAGGGCGACACAGATACGCAGTATTTT. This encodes CASTKTEGDTDTQYF.

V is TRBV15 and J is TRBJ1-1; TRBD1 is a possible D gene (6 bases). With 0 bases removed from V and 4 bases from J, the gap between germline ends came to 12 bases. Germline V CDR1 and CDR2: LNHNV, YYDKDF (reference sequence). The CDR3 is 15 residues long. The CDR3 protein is CATSRDQGGLTEAFF. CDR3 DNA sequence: TGTGCCACCAGCAGAGATCAAGGGGGGCTCACTGAAGCTTTCTTT.

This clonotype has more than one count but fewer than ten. CDR3 coding DNA: TGTGCCACCAGTGATTTCAGGGGTCAGCCCCAGCATTTT. This translates into CATSDFRGQPQHF. The rearrangement links TRBV24-1 to TRBJ1-5; D possibly corresponds to TRBD1 (6 bases). Germline CDR1 is KGHDR and CDR2 is SFDVKD. There are 13 residues in the CDR3. V lost 1 base and J 6 bases, leaving 6 bases between the germline ends.

The CDR3 DNA reads TGTGCCAGCAGCCCGCAGTGGGCCGGGGAGCTGTTTTTT. Its translation is CASSPQWAGELFF. V gene TRBV7-6 combines with J gene TRBJ2-2, with no clear D. The V end lost 5 bases, the J end lost 6 bases, and 10 bases lay between the germline ends. The length of the CDR3 is 13 residues. CDR1 and CDR2 (germline): SGHVS, FNYEAQ.

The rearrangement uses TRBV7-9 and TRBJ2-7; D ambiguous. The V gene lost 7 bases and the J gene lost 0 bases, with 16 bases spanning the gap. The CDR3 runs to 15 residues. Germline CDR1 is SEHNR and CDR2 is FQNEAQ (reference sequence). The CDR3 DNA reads TGTGCCAGCATCCCGTCGGACCGACCCTCCTACGAGCAGTACTTC. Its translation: CASIPSDRPSYEQYF. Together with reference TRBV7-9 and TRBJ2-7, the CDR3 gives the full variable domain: DTGVSQNPRHKITKRGQNVTFRCDPISEHNRLYWYRQTLGQGPEFLTYFQNEAQLEKSRLLSDRFSAERPKGSFSTLEIQRTEQGDSAMYLCASIPSDRPSYEQYFGPGTRLTVT.

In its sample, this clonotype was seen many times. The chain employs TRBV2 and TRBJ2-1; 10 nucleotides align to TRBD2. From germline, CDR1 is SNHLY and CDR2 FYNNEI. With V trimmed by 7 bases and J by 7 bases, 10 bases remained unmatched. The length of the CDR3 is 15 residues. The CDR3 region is CASNLLAGVSNEQFF. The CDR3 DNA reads TGTGCCAGCAACCTTCTAGCGGGAGTATCAAATGAGCAGTTCTTC.

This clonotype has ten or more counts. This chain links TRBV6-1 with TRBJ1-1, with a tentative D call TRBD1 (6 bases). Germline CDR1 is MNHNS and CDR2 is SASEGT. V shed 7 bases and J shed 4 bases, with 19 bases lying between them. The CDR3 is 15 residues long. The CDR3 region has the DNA TGTGCCAGCATCCTGGGGGCGGCCCGGGTCACTGAAGCTTTCTTT. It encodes CASILGAARVTEAFF.

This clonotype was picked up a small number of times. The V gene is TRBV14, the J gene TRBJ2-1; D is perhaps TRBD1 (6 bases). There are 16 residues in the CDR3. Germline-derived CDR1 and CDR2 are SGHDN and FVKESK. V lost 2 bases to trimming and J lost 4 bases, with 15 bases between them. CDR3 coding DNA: TGTGCCAGCAGCCAATTCACCGGACAGTTTTACAATGAGCAGTTCTTC. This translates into CASSQFTGQFYNEQFF.

The CDR3 spells CASSQDLWLSGYTF. In DNA form, the CDR3 reads TGTGCCAGCAGCCAAGATCTTTGGTTGTCTGGCTACACCTTC. The chain links TRBV14 to TRBJ1-2; no clear D gene. Germline V gene sequence: CDR1 SGHDN, CDR2 FVKESK. The CDR3 is 14 residues long. V was trimmed by 0 bases and J by 7 bases, leaving 12 bases between them.

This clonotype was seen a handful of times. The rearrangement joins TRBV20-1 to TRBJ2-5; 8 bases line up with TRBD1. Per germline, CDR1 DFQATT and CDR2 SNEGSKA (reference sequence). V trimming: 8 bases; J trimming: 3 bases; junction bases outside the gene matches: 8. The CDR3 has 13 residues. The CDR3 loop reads CSLDTGGEETQYF. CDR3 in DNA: TGCAGTCTTGACACAGGGGGAGAAGAGACCCAGTACTTC.

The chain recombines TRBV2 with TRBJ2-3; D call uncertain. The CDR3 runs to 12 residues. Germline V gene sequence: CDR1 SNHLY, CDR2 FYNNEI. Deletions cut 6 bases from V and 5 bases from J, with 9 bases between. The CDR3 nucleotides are TGTGCCAGCAGGGTGCTGAGAGATACGCAGTATTTT. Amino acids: CASRVLRDTQYF.

CDR3 nucleotide sequence: TGCAGTGCTCCAGGACAGATCGAATCGTTGAACGAGCAGTACTTC. This sequence encodes CSAPGQIESLNEQYF. The chain uses TRBV20-1 and TRBJ2-7, with D possibly being TRBD1 (6 bases). V lost 5 bases to trimming and J lost 5 bases, with 22 bases between them. Looked up from germline, CDR1 is DFQATT and CDR2 is SNEGSKA (reference sequence). This CDR3 comprises 15 residues.

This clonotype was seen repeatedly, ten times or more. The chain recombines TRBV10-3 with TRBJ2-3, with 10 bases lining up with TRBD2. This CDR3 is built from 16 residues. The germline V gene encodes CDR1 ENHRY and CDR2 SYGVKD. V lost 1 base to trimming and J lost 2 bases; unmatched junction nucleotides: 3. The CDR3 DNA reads TGTGCCATCAGTGAGTTAGCGGGAGGCGTCACAGATACGCAGTATTTT. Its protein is CAISELAGGVTDTQYF.

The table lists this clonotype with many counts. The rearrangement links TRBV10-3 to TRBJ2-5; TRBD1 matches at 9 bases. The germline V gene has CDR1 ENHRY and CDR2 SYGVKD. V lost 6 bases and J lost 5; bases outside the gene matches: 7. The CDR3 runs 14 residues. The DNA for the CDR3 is TGTGCCATCAGACAAGACAGGGGGGAGGAGACCCAGTACTTC. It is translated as CAIRQDRGEETQYF.

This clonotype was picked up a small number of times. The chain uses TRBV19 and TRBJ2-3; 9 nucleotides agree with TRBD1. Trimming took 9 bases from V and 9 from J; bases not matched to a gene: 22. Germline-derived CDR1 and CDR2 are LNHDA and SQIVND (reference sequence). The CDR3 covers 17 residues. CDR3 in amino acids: CASPVPGQGGFTETQYF. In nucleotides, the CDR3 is TGTGCCAGCCCTGTCCCGGGACAGGGAGGGTTTACTGAAACGCAGTATTTT.

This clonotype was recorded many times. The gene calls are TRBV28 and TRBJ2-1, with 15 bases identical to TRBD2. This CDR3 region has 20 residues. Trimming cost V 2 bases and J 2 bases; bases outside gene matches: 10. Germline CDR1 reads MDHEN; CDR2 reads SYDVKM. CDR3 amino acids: CASSLPGLAGGWGTYNEQFF. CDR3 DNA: TGTGCCAGCAGTTTACCTGGACTAGCGGGAGGGTGGGGGACCTACAATGAGCAGTTCTTC. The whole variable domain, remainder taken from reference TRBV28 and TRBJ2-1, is DVKVTQSSRYLVKRTGEKVFLECVQDMDHENMFWYRQDPGLGLRLIYFSYDVKMKEKGDIPEGYSVSREKKERFSLILESASTNQTSMYLCASSLPGLAGGWGTYNEQFFGPGTRLTVL.

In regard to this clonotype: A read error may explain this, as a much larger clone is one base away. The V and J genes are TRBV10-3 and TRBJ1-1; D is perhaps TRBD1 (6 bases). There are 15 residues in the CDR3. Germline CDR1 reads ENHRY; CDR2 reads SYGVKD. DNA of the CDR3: TGTGCCTTCAGTGAGGGACAAGGCATGAACACTGAAGCTTTCTTT. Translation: CAFSEGQGMNTEAFF.

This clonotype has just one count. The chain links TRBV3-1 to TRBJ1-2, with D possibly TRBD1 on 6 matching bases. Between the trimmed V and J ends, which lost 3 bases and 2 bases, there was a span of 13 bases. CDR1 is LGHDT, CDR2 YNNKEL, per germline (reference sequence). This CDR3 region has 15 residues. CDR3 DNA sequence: TGTGCCAGCAGCCACCACGGGGGGCAGAACTATGGCTACACCTTC. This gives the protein CASSHHGGQNYGYTF.